Listed here is a single T cell receptor beta chain. There are a few counts of this clonotype. Its recognized antigen is unknown. No much larger clone exists at a distance of one base, and base qualities are not known. Taken with the paper, the label for treatment or condition translates to: allogeneic hematopoietic cell transplantation with graft depleted of TCRalphabeta T cells and CD19 B cells. Transplant recipients were children who received TCRalphabeta/CD19-depleted allogeneic hematopoietic cell grafts. This sample is drawn from a study of T-cell reconstitution after alpha-beta-depleted transplantation in children (dated by TCRdb to the mid-2010s). About the full investigation: The study quantitatively tracked T-cell immune reconstitution after TCRalphabeta/CD19-depleted allogeneic hematopoietic cell transplantation in children using TCR repertoire profiling. Study-wide findings and limitations: In some patients, the high TCRbeta diversity seen at day 60 was put down to recipient T cells and intrathymic progenitors that had survived conditioning. The apparently early recovery of alphabetaT-cell counts about two months after transplant reportedly depended on only several hundred rapidly expanded clones that came from non-depleted graft cells. Over the following months the frequencies of hyperexpanded clones went down, and after one year T-cell counts and TCRbeta diversity were mostly credited to newly produced T cells.

The CDR1 and CDR2 encoded by the germline V gene are MGHRA and YSYEKL. V is cut back by 3 bases and J by 1 base, with 11 bases in the junction unmatched. The cysteine opens and the phenylalanine closes a CDR3 of 17 amino acids. Of the read, only the CDR3 DNA is kept; its 51 bases are in frame from base 1. Receptors were amplified or captured by PCR. Sequencing used an Illumina HiSeq 2500. TCR libraries were prepared with molecular barcoding, using unique molecular identifiers to normalize TCRbeta repertoire quantification. The public reads were reprocessed in TCRdb via fastp at Q25 and MiXCR, keeping in-frame beta chains. Each CDR3 protein appears once, grouped with its most common genes and DNA. A total of some 290,000 distinct CDR3 sequences appear in this sample, approximately 23% of them only once. Of the sample, approximately 9.9% is held by the ten largest clones.

The sample here was PBMCs, mostly from graft donor cells, taken 180 days after TCRalphabeta/CD19-depleted stem cell transplant. The sequence came from a male patient younger than 18 who had a stem cell transplant for acute lymphoblastic leukemia, so the T cells may come from the graft donor. The chain uses TRBV4-1 and TRBJ2-5, with TRBD2 identical over 7 junction bases. The DNA sequence is TGCGCCAGCAGCCACCCAGCTTCCGGGACTACCCAAGAGACCCAGTACTTC. It codes for CASSHPASGTTQETQYF.